The clone carrying this T cell receptor beta chain has more than one count but fewer than ten. The antigen remains undetermined. V shed 2 bases and J 0 bases; nucleotides not matched to a gene: 8. This CDR3 spans 16 amino acids. CDR1 and CDR2 (germline): SGHRS, YFSETQ. Each CDR3 protein gets one entry after TCRdb re-called the 5' RACE reads with MiXCR. The table has nearly 900,000 distinct CDR3 sequences, about 12% seen once. The source of the sample is a study of identical twins. Study-wide points: The study drew conclusions from cross-sectional statistical analysis, not from following the same donors. Alpha sequences that were out-of-frame and twin-shared showed an excess of low generation probability.

This sample was also put to use in a study of yellow fever vaccine responses in identical twins.

The source material was PBMCs. The clonotype was recovered from a woman under 30 in good health. The J gene is TRBJ2-7, the V gene TRBV5-1; TRBD1 aligns across 7 bases. The CDR3 coding sequence is TGCGCCAGCAGCTTTGTTTTCGGGACAGTCTCCTACGAGCAGTACTTC. As protein: CASSFVFGTVSYEQYF.